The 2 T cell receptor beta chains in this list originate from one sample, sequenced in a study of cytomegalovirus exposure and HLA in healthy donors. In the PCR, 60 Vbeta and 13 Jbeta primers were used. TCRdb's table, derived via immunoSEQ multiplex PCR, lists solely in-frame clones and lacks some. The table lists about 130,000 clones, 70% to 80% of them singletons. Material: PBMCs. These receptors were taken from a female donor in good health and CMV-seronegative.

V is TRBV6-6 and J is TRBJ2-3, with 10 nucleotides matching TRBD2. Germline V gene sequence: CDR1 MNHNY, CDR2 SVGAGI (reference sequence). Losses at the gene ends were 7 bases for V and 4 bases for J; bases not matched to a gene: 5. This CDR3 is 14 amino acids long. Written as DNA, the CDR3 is TGTGCCAGCATGGTAGCGGGAGGCTCAGATACGCAGTATTTT. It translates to CASMVAGGSDTQYF.

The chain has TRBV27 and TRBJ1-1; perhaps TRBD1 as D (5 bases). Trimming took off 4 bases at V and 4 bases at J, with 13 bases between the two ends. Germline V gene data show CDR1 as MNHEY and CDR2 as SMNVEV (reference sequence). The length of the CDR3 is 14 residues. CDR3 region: CASSSHWGGTEAFF. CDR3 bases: TGTGCCAGCAGTTCCCACTGGGGGGGCACTGAAGCTTTCTTT.